This record concerns one T cell receptor beta chain sequence. The data were obtained in a study of shared clonotypes between healthy human individuals. Study summary: Per-donor plates numbered three CD4 naive, three CD4 memory, two CD8 naive and one CD8 memory.

The CDR3 covers 15 residues. Losses at the gene ends were 7 bases for V and 5 bases for J; bases not matched to a gene: 13. Clones were read by immunoSEQ multiplex PCR, and TCRdb kept only the in-frame ones, dropping some. The profile shows about 1.5 million clones, approximately 98% of them singletons. The source of this sequence is a man aged 30 to 39 in good health. The chain uses TRBV5-3 and TRBJ2-5; 8 nucleotides align to TRBD2. TRBV5-3 is an open reading frame, and its role is uncertain. The sample was naive CD4+ T cells sorted from blood. The subset was: CD45RA+ positively selected. The CDR3 nucleotides are TGTGCCAGAGGGAGGGTCCGGGAGGGCCTCGAGACCCAGTACTTC. It translates to CARGRVREGLETQYF.